This T cell receptor (beta chain) was obtained from a study of neurological immune-mediated disorders. This clonotype has at least ten counts. Its antigen remains unidentified. From 2 million PBMCs stored at -80 C, the unsorted libraries were generated. 5'RACE with 10-nucleotide random UMIs generated the cDNA. From the 5' RACE reads, TCRdb called clonotypes with MiXCR, one entry per CDR3 protein. The sample lists tens of thousands of distinct CDR3 sequences, about 4.2% seen once, with 2.5% to 3% in the top ten. Study outcomes and limitations: Expanded clones shared no identical CDR3 amino acid sequences across subjects, which suggested private TCR-beta repertoires in all groups.

The clonotype comes from a man aged 45-65 years with multiple sclerosis. The specimen sequenced was PBMCs.

The CDR3 region is CSATRLAGERETQYF. In DNA, the CDR3 is TGCAGTGCAACCCGACTAGCGGGAGAAAGAGAGACCCAGTACTTC. J is TRBJ2-5 and V is TRBV20-1, with TRBD2 matching over 12 bases. Trimming cost V 6 bases and J 4 bases; bases outside gene matches: 9. Germline V gene sequence: CDR1 DFQATT, CDR2 SNEGSKA (reference sequence). The CDR3 is made up of 15 amino acids.